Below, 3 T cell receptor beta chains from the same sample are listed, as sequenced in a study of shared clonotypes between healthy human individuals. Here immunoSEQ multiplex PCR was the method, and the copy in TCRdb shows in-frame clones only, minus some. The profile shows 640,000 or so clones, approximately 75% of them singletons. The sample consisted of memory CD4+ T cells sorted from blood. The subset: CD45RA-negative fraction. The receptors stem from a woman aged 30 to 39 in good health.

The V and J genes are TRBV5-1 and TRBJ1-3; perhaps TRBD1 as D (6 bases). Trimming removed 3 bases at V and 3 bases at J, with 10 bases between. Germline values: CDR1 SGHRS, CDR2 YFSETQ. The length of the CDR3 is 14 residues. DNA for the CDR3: TGCGCCAGCAGCTCTGGGACATTTGGAAACACCATATATTTT. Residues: CASSSGTFGNTIYF.

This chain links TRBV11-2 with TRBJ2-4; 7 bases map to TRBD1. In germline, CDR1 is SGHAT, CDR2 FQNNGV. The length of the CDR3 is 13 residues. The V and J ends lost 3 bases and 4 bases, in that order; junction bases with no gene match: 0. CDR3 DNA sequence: TGTGCCAGCAGCTTGGACAGGAAAAACATTCAGTACTTC. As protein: CASSLDRKNIQYF.

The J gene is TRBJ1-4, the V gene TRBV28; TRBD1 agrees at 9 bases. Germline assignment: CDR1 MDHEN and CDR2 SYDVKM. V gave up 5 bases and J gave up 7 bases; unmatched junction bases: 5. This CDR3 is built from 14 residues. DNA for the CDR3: TGTGCCAGCAGTACCGGGACAGGGAGTGAAAAACTGTTTTTT. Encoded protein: CASSTGTGSEKLFF. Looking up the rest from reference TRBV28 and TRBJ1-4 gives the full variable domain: DVKVTQSSRYLVKRTGEKVFLECVQDMDHENMFWYRQDPGLGLRLIYFSYDVKMKEKGDIPEGYSVSREKKERFSLILESASTNQTSMYLCASSTGTGSEKLFFGSGTQLSVL.